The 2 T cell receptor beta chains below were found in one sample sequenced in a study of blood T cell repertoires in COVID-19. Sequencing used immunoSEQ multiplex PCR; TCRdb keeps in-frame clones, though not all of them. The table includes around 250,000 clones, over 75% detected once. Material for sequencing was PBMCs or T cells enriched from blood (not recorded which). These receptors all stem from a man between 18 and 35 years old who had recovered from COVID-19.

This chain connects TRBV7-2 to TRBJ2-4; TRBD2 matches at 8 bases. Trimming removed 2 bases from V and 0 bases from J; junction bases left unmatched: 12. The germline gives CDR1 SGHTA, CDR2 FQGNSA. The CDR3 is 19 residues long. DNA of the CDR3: TGTGCCAGCAGCTTATTATCCCAGCGGGGGACTTTAGCCAAAAACATTCAGTACTTC. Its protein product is CASSLLSQRGTLAKNIQYF.

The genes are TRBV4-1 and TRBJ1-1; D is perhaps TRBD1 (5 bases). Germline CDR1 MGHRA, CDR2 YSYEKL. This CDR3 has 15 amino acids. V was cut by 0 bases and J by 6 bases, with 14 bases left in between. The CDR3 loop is CASSQDTGRGSEAFF. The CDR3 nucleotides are TGCGCCAGCAGCCAAGATACTGGGCGGGGCTCTGAAGCTTTCTTT.